This T cell receptor (beta chain) is drawn from a study of regulatory T cells in long-lasting Graves disease. Arm-PCR with iRepertoire HTBI primers amplified the CDR3 regions for these TCR beta libraries. MiXCR, run by TCRdb on the multiplex PCR reads, gives a single entry per CDR3 protein. The sample carries around 430,000 distinct CDR3 sequences, approximately 23% recorded once. For this clonotype: At one end, the junction sequence differs from germline, possibly due to a read error.

Germline V gene lookup returns CDR1 SEHNR and CDR2 FQNEAQ (reference sequence). CDR3 length: 14 residues. Time point defined: persistent/refractory GD, antithyroid drugs over 5 years with positive TRAb. PBMC-derived RNA was used for the TCR library. The chain has TRBV7-9 and TRBJ2-5; no clear D gene. The TCR comes from a female donor with Graves disease. The specimen was peripheral blood mononuclear cells (PBMCs), collected when the disease was refractory, from a patient treated with antithyroid drugs. CDR3 region: CASSLVGGQETQYF. CDR3 bases: TGCGCCAGCAGCTTGGTTGGCGGACAAGAGACCCAGTACTTC.